This record covers a single T cell receptor (beta chain). Noted treatment: around 19 received Ad26.COV2.S at low or high dose, single or two shots; five or six received placebo; per-sample allocation not given. Sampling took place 63 days after the first vaccine or placebo injection. The data derive from a study of Ad26.COV2.S vaccination and SARS-CoV-2 variants. Study at large: Each vaccinee took Ad26.COV2.S intramuscularly, once or twice 56 days apart.

The assay was immunoSEQ multiplex PCR, and TCRdb's table has in-frame clones only and misses some. The sample gives 450,000 to 550,000 clones, 70% to 90% of which show up once; 1.7% is in the top ten. This material consisted of peripheral blood, taken in a trial of Ad26.COV2.S vaccine versus placebo. This sequence was found in a person aged 18-65 years who received the Ad26.COV2.S COVID-19 vaccine or a placebo.

This CDR3 is CASNKGQEGSEQYF. In nucleotides, the CDR3 is TGTGCCAGCAATAAAGGACAGGAGGGCTCCGAGCAGTACTTC. This chain joins TRBV6-5 and TRBJ2-7, with TRBD1 as a possible D gene (7 bases). CDR3 length: 14 amino acids. The V end was cut by 7 bases, the J end by 6 bases, with 19 bases between. Looked up from germline, CDR1 is MNHEY and CDR2 is SVGAGI.